This passage covers 27 T cell receptor beta chains from one sample sequenced in a study of T cell responses to AZD1222 COVID-19 vaccine. TCRdb's copy holds only in-frame clones and misses some; the assay was immunoSEQ multiplex PCR. The sample has 130,000 or so clones; 70% to 90% are singletons. The sample in question was peripheral blood, obtained 28 days after the second AZD1222 dose. These receptors were taken from an adult who received the AZD1222 COVID-19 vaccine.

The V and J genes are TRBV28 and TRBJ1-4; D ambiguous. The length of the CDR3 is 13 residues. V was cut by 4 bases and J by 5 bases, with 8 bases left in between. Germline V lookup: CDR1 MDHEN, CDR2 SYDVKM. For the CDR3, the DNA is TGTGCCAGCAGTTGGGGAGGAAATGAAAAACTGTTTTTT. Its protein product is CASSWGGNEKLFF.

The gene calls are TRBV19 and TRBJ1-2; D is undetermined. Per germline, CDR1 LNHDA and CDR2 SQIVND (reference sequence). The V end lost 1 base, the J end lost 2 bases, and 5 bases lay between the germline ends. The CDR3 has 13 residues. The CDR3 reads CASSIGGNYGYTF. The CDR3 nucleotides are TGTGCCAGTAGTATAGGAGGGAACTATGGCTACACCTTC. Complete variable domain (other parts from reference TRBV19 and TRBJ1-2): DGGITQSPKYLFRKEGQNVTLSCEQNLNHDAMYWYRQDPGQGLRLIYYSQIVNDFQKGDIAEGYSVSREKKESFPLTVTSAQKNPTAFYLCASSIGGNYGYTFGSGTRLTVV.

This rearrangement joins TRBV6-5 to TRBJ1-5; D is uncertain. Germline V gene data show CDR1 as MNHEY and CDR2 as SVGAGI. Trimming stripped 4 bases from V and 0 bases from J, with 10 bases between. The CDR3 has 15 amino acids. For the CDR3, the DNA is TGTGCCAGCAGTTCCACCACACATAGCAATCAGCCCCAGCATTTT. It encodes CASSSTTHSNQPQHF.

The genes are TRBV6-6 and TRBJ2-7; TRBD1 aligns across 10 bases. Trimming at V came to 6 bases and at J to 4 bases, leaving 6 bases not matched to a gene. This CDR3 has 14 amino acids. CDR1 is MNHNY, CDR2 SVGAGI, per germline (reference sequence). The CDR3 sequence is CASRRQGAGYEQYF. In DNA, the CDR3 is TGTGCCAGCAGGCGACAGGGGGCAGGGTACGAGCAGTACTTC.

The gene calls are TRBV7-8 and TRBJ2-1, with 8 nucleotides matching TRBD1. The CDR3 consists of 15 residues. Losses at the gene ends were 7 bases for V and 3 bases for J; bases not matched to a gene: 8. The germline CDR1 and CDR2 sequences are SGHVS and FQNEAQ. The CDR3 DNA follows: TGTGCCAGCACCCCGACAGGGGACAGCTACAATGAGCAGTTCTTC. This codes for CASTPTGDSYNEQFF.

This chain connects TRBV28 to TRBJ2-7; weak D call: TRBD1 (6 bases). Germline V gives CDR1 MDHEN, CDR2 SYDVKM. The CDR3 consists of 15 residues. Trimming removed 3 bases at V and 2 bases at J, with 14 bases between. CDR3 DNA: TGTGCCAGCAGTTTTTTTCAGGGGACAACCTACGAGCAGTACTTC. Residues: CASSFFQGTTYEQYF.

This clone was seen more than once but under ten times. The V and J genes are TRBV2 and TRBJ1-5; 7 bases agree with TRBD1. The CDR3 length is 15 residues. Per germline, CDR1 SNHLY and CDR2 FYNNEI. The ends lost 4 bases at V and 0 bases at J; junction bases unmatched: 3. The CDR3 DNA reads as TGTGCCAGCAGTGGACAGGGCTATAGCAATCAGCCCCAGCATTTT. Protein: CASSGQGYSNQPQHF.

The chain couples TRBV11-2 to TRBJ2-3; D possibly corresponds to TRBD2 (5 bases). The CDR3 consists of 15 residues. The V end lost 8 bases, the J end lost 0 bases, and 15 bases lay between the germline ends. Germline CDR1 and CDR2: SGHAT and FQNNGV. The CDR3 DNA sequence: TGTGCCAGCCAACTAGGCGCCTATAGCACAGATACGCAGTATTTT. Its translation: CASQLGAYSTDTQYF.

This chain uses TRBV2 with TRBJ1-2; 7 bases map to TRBD1. Germline CDR1 reads SNHLY; CDR2 reads FYNNEI. V shed 5 bases and J 4 bases; nucleotides not matched to a gene: 10. This CDR3 spans 15 amino acids. The CDR3 protein is CASSPDRVEGYGYTF. In DNA, the CDR3 is TGTGCCAGCAGTCCCGACAGGGTGGAAGGCTATGGCTACACCTTC.

In this sample, this clone turned up once. This chain uses TRBV19 with TRBJ1-5, with 7 positions matching TRBD1. The V and J ends lost 4 bases and 4 bases, in that order; junction bases with no gene match: 7. Germline-derived CDR1 and CDR2 are LNHDA and SQIVND (reference sequence). The CDR3 sequence is 15 residues long. The CDR3 spells CASSNSGTDNQPQHF. The CDR3 DNA sequence: TGTGCCAGTAGTAACTCCGGGACAGATAATCAGCCCCAGCATTTT.

The chain has TRBV6-2 or TRBV6-3 and TRBJ1-5; D is unclear. V was shortened by 2 bases and J by 3 bases, with 23 bases between the two germline ends. Germline CDR1 and CDR2: MNHEY and SVGEGT. The CDR3 totals 19 residues. CDR3 nucleotide sequence: TGTGCCAGCAGTTACACCGCGGGAGGTTCCATAAACTTCAATCAGCCCCAGCATTTT. Translated: CASSYTAGGSINFNQPQHF.

Only one count was recorded for this clone. V and J are TRBV5-8 and TRBJ1-1, with unresolved D. Trimming stripped 6 bases from V and 7 bases from J, with 13 bases between. Germline V gene lookup returns CDR1 SGHTS and CDR2 YDEGEE. This CDR3 has 12 amino acids. The CDR3 coding sequence is TGTGCCAGCACCAAACTACCGATTGAAGCTTTCTTT. Its translation: CASTKLPIEAFF. Drawing the rest from reference TRBV5-8 and TRBJ1-1, the complete variable domain is EAGVTQSPTHLIKTRGQQATLRCSPISGHTSVYWYQQALGLGLQFLLWYDEGEERNRGNFPPRFSGRQFPNYSSELNVNALELEDSALYLCASTKLPIEAFFGQGTRLTVV.

The J gene is TRBJ2-7, the V gene TRBV6-1; no clear D gene. Germline values: CDR1 MNHNS, CDR2 SASEGT. Trimming pared 2 bases from V and 0 bases from J, leaving 8 bases between. CDR3 length: 14 amino acids. Here the CDR3 DNA reads TGTGCCAGCAGTGAACGAGGCTTCTCCTACGAGCAGTACTTC. This codes for CASSERGFSYEQYF.

This chain links TRBV19 with TRBJ2-6, with 7 bases identical to TRBD2. Germline V gene sequence: CDR1 LNHDA, CDR2 SQIVND (reference sequence). This CDR3 has 16 residues. After removal of 5 bases from V and 0 bases from J, the junction contained 4 bases not matched to a gene. The CDR3 loop reads CASSPWGGSGANVLTF. CDR3 DNA sequence: TGTGCCAGTAGTCCTTGGGGGGGCTCTGGGGCCAACGTCCTGACTTTC.

The chain combines TRBV19 with TRBJ1-2; D ambiguous. The germline V gene encodes CDR1 LNHDA and CDR2 SQIVND (reference sequence). The CDR3 consists of 13 residues. V was cut by 7 bases and J by 1 base, with 10 bases left in between. The CDR3 loop reads CASTSGYNYGYTF. The DNA of the CDR3 is TGTGCCAGTACCAGTGGATATAACTATGGCTACACCTTC.

The chain recombines TRBV11-2 with TRBJ2-1; 13 nucleotides agree with TRBD2. V trimming: 5 bases; J trimming: 5 bases; junction bases outside the gene matches: 3. Germline V gene sequence: CDR1 SGHAT, CDR2 FQNNGV. The CDR3 sequence is 15 residues long. The CDR3 region is CASSRLAGGDNEQFF. The DNA of the CDR3 is TGTGCCAGCAGCCGACTAGCGGGGGGAGACAATGAGCAGTTCTTC.

The rearrangement joins TRBV30 to TRBJ2-3, with 8 bases aligning to TRBD1. V lost 4 bases to trimming and J lost 3 bases; unmatched junction nucleotides: 3. This CDR3 is 13 amino acids long. Germline values: CDR1 GTSNPN, CDR2 SVGIG (reference sequence). CDR3 residues: CAWNRDRTDTQYF. As DNA, the CDR3 is TGTGCCTGGAACAGGGACAGGACAGATACGCAGTATTTT.

This clone appeared a single time. J is TRBJ2-1 and V is TRBV5-1; D is ambiguous. The V and J ends lost 0 bases and 0 bases respectively, with 10 bases between them. In germline, CDR1 is SGHRS, CDR2 YFSETQ. The CDR3 runs 16 residues. The CDR3 spells CASSLEGFSSYNEQFF. As DNA, the CDR3 is TGCGCCAGCAGCTTGGAAGGGTTTAGCTCCTACAATGAGCAGTTCTTC.

This clone was counted a few times. This chain joins TRBV6-5 and TRBJ1-5, with D uncertain. With 5 bases removed from V and 0 bases from J, the gap between germline ends came to 11 bases. This CDR3 is built from 15 residues. Germline CDR1 reads MNHEY; CDR2 reads SVGAGI. DNA for the CDR3: TGTGCCAGCAGTCCCAGTCCCTTTAGCAATCAGCCCCAGCATTTT. It specifies CASSPSPFSNQPQHF.

This chain connects TRBV5-1 to TRBJ2-7; possible D gene TRBD2, 5 bases. Trimming removed 3 bases from V and 2 bases from J, with 9 bases in between. There are 13 residues in the CDR3. Looked up from germline, CDR1 is SGHRS and CDR2 is YFSETQ. In DNA, the CDR3 is TGCGCCAGCAGCTATGCGGGTCCCTACGAGCAGTACTTC. Amino acid sequence: CASSYAGPYEQYF.

Only one count was recorded for this clone. The V call is TRBV19, the J call TRBJ1-5; D call uncertain. The CDR3 covers 14 residues. Trimming took off 3 bases at V and 3 bases at J, with 9 bases between the two ends. The V gene's germline CDR1 is LNHDA and CDR2 SQIVND (reference sequence). The CDR3 region is CASSISGSNQPQHF. The CDR3 bases are TGTGCCAGTAGTATTTCGGGGTCCAATCAGCCCCAGCATTTT.

This chain links TRBV6-2 or TRBV6-3 with TRBJ1-5, with D unclear. Trimming cost V 5 bases and J 0 bases, with 2 bases left between them. CDR1 and CDR2 (germline): MNHEY, SVGEGT. The CDR3 sequence is 12 residues long. CDR3 sequence: CASSLSNQPQHF. The CDR3 DNA is TGTGCCAGCAGTCTTAGCAATCAGCCCCAGCATTTT.

V is TRBV27 and J is TRBJ2-7; D possibly corresponds to TRBD1 (5 bases). Trimming left V 0 bases short and J 2 bases short, with 14 bases between. The CDR3 covers 16 residues. Germline-derived CDR1 and CDR2 are MNHEY and SMNVEV (reference sequence). The CDR3 loop reads CASSLSSRVPTYEQYF. The CDR3 nucleotides are TGTGCCAGCAGTTTATCGTCCAGGGTCCCTACCTACGAGCAGTACTTC.

J is TRBJ2-5 and V is TRBV5-4, with D perhaps given as TRBD1 or TRBD2 (5 bases each). Germline V CDR1 and CDR2: SGHNT, YYREEE (reference sequence). This CDR3 is built from 14 residues. Trimming cost V 1 base and J 3 bases, with 10 bases left between them. This CDR3 reads CASSLRDGEETQYF. The DNA of the CDR3 is TGTGCCAGCAGCTTGAGGGACGGAGAAGAGACCCAGTACTTC.

The chain links TRBV21-1 to TRBJ1-5. TRBV21-1 is designated a pseudogene. This CDR3 is built from 17 residues. The chain's CDR3 is CASSKPPAFYSNQPQHF. The DNA for the CDR3 is TGTGCCAGCAGCAAACCCCCGGCATTCTATAGCAATCAGCCCCAGCATTTT.

This chain links TRBV4-3 with TRBJ2-3; D uncertain. There are 17 residues in the CDR3. Germline lookup yields CDR1 LGHNA and CDR2 YSLEER. The V gene lost 1 base and the J gene lost 5 bases, with 19 bases spanning the gap. CDR3 in DNA: TGCGCCAGCAGCCAAGTACCCTCGGTCGGGCGCGAAGATACGCAGTATTTT. Protein: CASSQVPSVGREDTQYF.

V gene TRBV6-2 or TRBV6-3 combines with J gene TRBJ1-6, with 7 bases that match TRBD1. The length of the CDR3 is 15 residues. V dropped 5 bases and J dropped 6; count of bases not matched to a gene: 7. CDR1 MNHEY and CDR2 SVGEGT come from the germline V gene. This chain's CDR3 is CASSRPGQSNSPLHF. CDR3 nucleotides: TGTGCCAGCAGTCGGCCGGGACAGAGTAATTCACCCCTCCACTTT.